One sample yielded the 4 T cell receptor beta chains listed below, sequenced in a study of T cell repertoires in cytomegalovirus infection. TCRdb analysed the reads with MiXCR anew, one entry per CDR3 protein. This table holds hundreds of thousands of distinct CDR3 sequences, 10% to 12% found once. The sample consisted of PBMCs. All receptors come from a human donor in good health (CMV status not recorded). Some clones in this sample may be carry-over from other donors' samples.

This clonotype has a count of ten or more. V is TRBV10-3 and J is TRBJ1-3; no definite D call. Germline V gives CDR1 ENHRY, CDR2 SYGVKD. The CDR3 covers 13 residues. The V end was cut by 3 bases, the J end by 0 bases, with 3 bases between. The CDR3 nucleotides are TGTGCCATCAGTGACAGCTCTGGAAACACCATATATTTT. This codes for CAISDSSGNTIYF.

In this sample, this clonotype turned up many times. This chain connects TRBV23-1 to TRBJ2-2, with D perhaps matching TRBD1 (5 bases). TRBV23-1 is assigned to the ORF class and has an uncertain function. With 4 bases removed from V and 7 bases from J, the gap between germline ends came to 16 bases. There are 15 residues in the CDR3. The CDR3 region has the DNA TGCGCCAGCAGTCTATCCAGGGCGGATAACGGGGAGCTGTTTTTT. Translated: CASSLSRADNGELFF.

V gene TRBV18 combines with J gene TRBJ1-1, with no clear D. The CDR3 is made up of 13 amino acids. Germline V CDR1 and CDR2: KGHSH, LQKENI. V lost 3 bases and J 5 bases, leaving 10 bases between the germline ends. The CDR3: CASSPVLRTEAFF. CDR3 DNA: TGTGCCAGCTCACCCGTCCTGAGGACTGAAGCTTTCTTT.

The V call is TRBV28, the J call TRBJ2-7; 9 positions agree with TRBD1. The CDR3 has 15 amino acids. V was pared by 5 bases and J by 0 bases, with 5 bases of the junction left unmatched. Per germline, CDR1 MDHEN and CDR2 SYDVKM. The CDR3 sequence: CASSTTGQGSYEQYF. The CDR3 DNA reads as TGTGCCAGCAGTACAACGGGACAGGGCTCCTACGAGCAGTACTTC.